This T cell receptor (beta chain) was identified during a study of CD8 T cells in ankylosing spondylitis. MiXCR, applied by TCRdb to the 5' RACE reads, yields one record per CDR3 protein. The repertoire consists of 200,000 to 250,000 distinct CDR3 sequences, with around 24% occurring once and the leading ten covering about 7%. CDR3 length: 15 residues. Germline V CDR1 and CDR2: MNHEY, SMNVEV (reference sequence). With 2 bases clipped from V and 6 bases from J, the junction kept 7 bases outside the gene matches. This clonotype was detected ten times or more. V and J are TRBV27 and TRBJ2-1, with 7 bases that match TRBD2. The sequenced sample consisted of blood, either unsorted or a sorted T cell fraction (not recorded which). The source is a male donor with ankylosing spondylitis or in good health (not recorded which). The CDR3 nucleotides are TGTGCCAGCAGTTTAATCGGACTAGTGGGCAATGAGCAGTTCTTC. Translated: CASSLIGLVGNEQFF.